Listed here are 9 T cell receptor beta chains from one sample, sequenced in a study of control samples from healthy donors and cancer patients. Clones were read by immunoSEQ multiplex PCR, and TCRdb kept only the in-frame ones, dropping some. The sample lists approximately 87,000 clones, over 85% seen once, with roughly 1.3% in the top ten. The sample comprised PBMCs. The receptor source for this set is a woman in her thirties or forties with lung cancer.

The rearrangement uses TRBV10-2 and TRBJ2-5, with D possibly being TRBD2 (7 bases). There are 17 residues in the CDR3. The ends were cut back, 0 bases at V and 1 base at J, with 15 bases in the middle. The germline V gene has CDR1 WSHSY and CDR2 SAAADI. CDR3 sequence reads: CASSESKGRGFQETQYF. For the CDR3, the DNA is TGCGCCAGCAGTGAGTCGAAGGGGAGGGGGTTCCAAGAGACCCAGTACTTC.

The chain carries TRBV5-1 and TRBJ2-3, with TRBD2 as a possible D gene (5 bases). V shed 0 bases and J shed 3 bases, with 11 bases lying between them. Germline values: CDR1 SGHRS, CDR2 YFSETQ. CDR3 length: 15 residues. The CDR3 is CASSLARGLTDTQYF. CDR3 bases: TGCGCCAGCAGCTTGGCTCGGGGATTGACAGATACGCAGTATTTT.

The chain employs TRBV7-9 and TRBJ2-3; no clear D. This CDR3 has 16 amino acids. The V gene's germline CDR1 is SEHNR and CDR2 FQNEAQ (reference sequence). The V end lost 2 bases, the J end lost 0 bases, and 12 bases lay between the germline ends. DNA for the CDR3: TGTGCCAGCAGCTTACGAGACACACAAAGCACAGATACGCAGTATTTT. Translation: CASSLRDTQSTDTQYF.

The J gene is TRBJ1-6, the V gene TRBV6-5; the D gene is possibly TRBD1 (5 bases). V lost 5 bases to trimming and J lost 4 bases, with 9 bases between them. Germline lookup yields CDR1 MNHEY and CDR2 SVGAGI. This CDR3 spans 14 amino acids. CDR3 in DNA: TGTGCCAGCAGTCAACCAGGGTATAATTCACCCCTCCACTTT. Amino acids: CASSQPGYNSPLHF.

This chain links TRBV2 with TRBJ1-6, with D unresolved. V was shortened by 1 base and J by 15 bases, with 10 bases between the two germline ends. Germline V gene sequence: CDR1 SNHLY, CDR2 FYNNEI. The CDR3 has 12 amino acids. The CDR3 nucleotides are TGTGCCAGCAGTGAAGGAGCGGCGGTCCTCCACTTT. Translating gives CASSEGAAVLHF.

The chain links TRBV27 to TRBJ1-2; 10 positions agree with TRBD1. J was trimmed by 5 bases and V by 7 bases; bases with no gene match: 13. CDR3 length: 16 residues. Per the germline V gene, CDR1 is MNHEY and CDR2 is SMNVEV (reference sequence). The CDR3 DNA reads as TGTGCCAGCATCCCACGTAGACAGGGGGCAGGGTATGGCTACACCTTC. Encoded protein: CASIPRRQGAGYGYTF.

The V and J genes are TRBV7-8 and TRBJ2-1; 11 bases are shared with TRBD2. The germline V gene encodes CDR1 SGHVS and CDR2 FQNEAQ. CDR3 length: 16 amino acids. V lost 2 bases, J lost 2 bases, and 2 bases stayed unmatched. For the CDR3, the DNA is TGTGCCAGCAGCTTACTTAGCGGGGGGGCCTACAATGAGCAGTTCTTC. Protein product: CASSLLSGGAYNEQFF.

Turning to this clone: Other DNA sequences from this sample encode an identical CDR3 as well. V usage is TRBV5-4 and J usage is TRBJ2-2; D remains unclear. The V end lost 0 bases, the J end lost 0 bases, and 6 bases lay between the germline ends. Germline V lookup: CDR1 SGHNT, CDR2 YYREEE (reference sequence). The CDR3 sequence is 15 residues long. CDR3 in amino acids: CASSLGGANTGELFF. The CDR3 DNA sequence: TGTGCCAGCAGCTTGGGCGGCGCGAACACCGGGGAGCTGTTTTTT. The full variable domain, in which reference TRBV5-4 and TRBJ2-2 provide the parts outside the CDR3, is ETGVTQSPTHLIKTRGQQVTLRCSSQSGHNTVSWYQQALGQGPQFIFQYYREEENGRGNFPPRFSGLQFPNYSSELNVNALELDDSALYLCASSLGGANTGELFFGEGSRLTVL.

This clone was picked up one time. This sequence joins TRBV9 and TRBJ2-2, with D uncertain. Trimming removed 1 base from V and 2 bases from J, with 0 bases in between. This CDR3 contains 12 residues. Germline V gene sequence: CDR1 SGDLS, CDR2 YYNGEE. The CDR3 DNA reads as TGTGCCAGCAGCGTAAACACCGGGGAGCTGTTTTTT. The encoded protein is CASSVNTGELFF.